The sequence of this T cell receptor (beta chain) was determined in a study of blood T cell repertoires in COVID-19. Study-level background: Sites across the United States, Italy and Spain contributed samples from acute and convalescent COVID-19. T cells, B-cell-depleted T cells, or PBMCs supplied cDNA or gDNA.

Original analysis: Reference gene primer amplification gave estimated nucleated cell counts. Assay used: immunoSEQ multiplex PCR; TCRdb lists only in-frame clones, some missing. That table furnishes V, J and clone size, whereas the DNA furnished D and trimming. This sample yields 250,000 to 300,000 clones, of which roughly 85% are seen a single time; roughly 3.1% belongs to the top ten. CDR1 is LGHDT, CDR2 YNNKEL, per germline (reference sequence). J was trimmed by 8 bases and V by 0 bases; bases with no gene match: 7. The CDR3 consists of 15 residues. The V and J genes are TRBV3-1 (or the pseudogene TRBV3-2) and TRBJ1-2, with 9 bases identical to TRBD1. The TCR sequence derives from a woman aged 18-29 years with acute or convalescent COVID-19. The sequencing sample was made of peripheral blood. The CDR3 bases are TGTGCCAGCAGCCAAGAAGGGACAGGGAATGGGGGCTACACCTTC. This sequence encodes CASSQEGTGNGGYTF.